These 27 T cell receptor beta chains were sequenced from one sample in a study of blood T cell repertoires in COVID-19. The protocol was immunoSEQ multiplex PCR, while the TCRdb copy is restricted to in-frame clones and leaves out a portion. The sample includes about 250,000 clones, approximately 83% of them seen just once. Sequencing used PBMCs or T cells enriched from blood (not recorded which). Receptor source: a man aged 50 to 59 who had recovered from COVID-19.

This clone was counted only a few times. The V and J genes are TRBV11-3 and TRBJ2-7; perhaps TRBD2 as D (5 bases). Trimming took 7 bases from V and 6 from J, leaving 13 bases between them. CDR3 size: 12 residues. In germline, CDR1 is SGHNT, CDR2 YENEEA. The CDR3 sequence is CASKGGNVEQYF. The CDR3 bases are TGTGCCAGCAAAGGAGGAAACGTCGAGCAGTACTTC.

The chain couples TRBV7-2 to TRBJ1-2, with 9 bases identical to TRBD1. With V trimmed by 5 bases and J by 6 bases, 10 bases remained unmatched. The CDR3 has 15 amino acids. In germline, CDR1 is SGHTA, CDR2 FQGNSA. CDR3 sequence (DNA): TGTGCCAGCAGCCTGTCTGGAACAGGGGGCGATGGCTACACCTTC. It specifies CASSLSGTGGDGYTF.

J is TRBJ1-6 and V is TRBV29-1; 10 bases fit TRBD1. Looked up from germline, CDR1 is SQVTM and CDR2 is ANQGSEA. The CDR3 totals 13 residues. V was pared by 7 bases and J by 5 bases, with 2 bases of the junction left unmatched. The CDR3 sequence: CSAGTGDNSPLHF. In nucleotides, the CDR3 is TGCAGCGCAGGGACAGGGGATAATTCACCCCTCCACTTT. The full variable domain, completed using reference TRBV29-1 and TRBJ1-6, is SAVISQKPSRDICQRGTSLTIQCQVDSQVTMMFWYRQQPGQSLTLIATANQGSEATYESGFVIDKFPISRPNLTFSTLTVSNMSPEDSSIYLCSAGTGDNSPLHFGNGTRLTVT.

In this sample, this clone turned up once. J is TRBJ1-3 and V is TRBV19; 9 bases are a match to TRBD1. Germline CDR1 is LNHDA and CDR2 is SQIVND (reference sequence). After removal of 5 bases from V and 4 bases from J, the junction contained 9 bases not matched to a gene. This CDR3 comprises 16 residues. The CDR3 spells CASSVGQGSSGNTIYF. The CDR3 nucleotides are TGTGCCAGTAGTGTGGGACAGGGTTCATCCGGAAACACCATATATTTT.

V gene TRBV4-1 combines with J gene TRBJ1-4; the D is unclear. V was shortened by 1 base and J by 4 bases, with 10 bases between the two germline ends. CDR1 and CDR2 (germline): MGHRA, YSYEKL. This CDR3 spans 15 amino acids. The CDR3 loop is CASSQGAVLNEKLFF. Written as DNA, the CDR3 is TGCGCCAGCAGCCAAGGGGCAGTTCTTAATGAAAAACTGTTTTTT.

The genes are TRBV7-9 and TRBJ2-1; unclear D gene. The CDR3 loop spans 16 amino acids. The V gene's germline CDR1 is SEHNR and CDR2 FQNEAQ (reference sequence). With 4 bases removed from V and 0 bases from J, the gap between germline ends came to 13 bases. The CDR3: CASSYRSSLSYNEQFF. In DNA form, the CDR3 reads TGTGCCAGCAGCTATAGATCGTCTCTCTCCTACAATGAGCAGTTCTTC. The full variable domain, in which reference TRBV7-9 and TRBJ2-1 provide the parts outside the CDR3, is DTGVSQNPRHKITKRGQNVTFRCDPISEHNRLYWYRQTLGQGPEFLTYFQNEAQLEKSRLLSDRFSAERPKGSFSTLEIQRTEQGDSAMYLCASSYRSSLSYNEQFFGPGTRLTVL.

This clone occurred a few times. This rearrangement joins TRBV5-6 to TRBJ2-3; a possible D gene is TRBD1 (5 bases). This CDR3 comprises 17 residues. Germline lookup yields CDR1 SGHDT and CDR2 YYEEEE. Trimming took off 2 bases at V and 0 bases at J, with 16 bases between the two ends. In DNA form, the CDR3 reads TGTGCCAGCAGCTTTACCACTCAGGGATCCAGCACAGATACGCAGTATTTT. It yields the protein CASSFTTQGSSTDTQYF.

The V gene is TRBV28, the J gene TRBJ1-6; tentative D call: TRBD1 (6 bases). Germline assignment: CDR1 MDHEN and CDR2 SYDVKM. The CDR3 contains 17 residues. Between the trimmed V and J ends, which lost 6 bases and 0 bases, there was a span of 15 bases. This CDR3 is CASSLGGGGSYNSPLHF. The CDR3, as DNA: TGTGCCAGCAGCCTAGGGGGAGGGGGCTCCTATAATTCACCCCTCCACTTT.

The J gene is TRBJ2-7, the V gene TRBV4-1; D not certain. From germline, CDR1 is MGHRA and CDR2 YSYEKL. This CDR3 spans 17 amino acids. V shed 1 base and J shed 5 bases, with 21 bases lying between them. The CDR3 region is CASSQASSMANEDEQYF. The DNA of the CDR3 is TGCGCCAGCAGCCAAGCCTCTTCCATGGCTAACGAGGACGAGCAGTACTTC.

By frequency in the sample, this clone is medium-sized. The chain employs TRBV7-9 and TRBJ2-7; D perhaps matches TRBD1 (5 bases). The CDR3 is 18 residues long. The V gene's germline CDR1 is SEHNR and CDR2 FQNEAQ (reference sequence). V was clipped by 5 bases and J by 4 bases, with 27 bases between them. CDR3 in amino acids: CASSPFGHSFSNKYEQYF. The CDR3 bases are TGTGCCAGCAGCCCATTTGGACATTCTTTCTCTAACAAATACGAGCAGTACTTC.

The V gene is TRBV29-1, the J gene TRBJ2-7, with a tentative D call TRBD1 (5 bases). The CDR3 runs to 13 residues. CDR1 and CDR2 from the germline V gene are SQVTM and ANQGSEA. The V end lost 1 base, the J end lost 7 bases, and 14 bases lay between the germline ends. The chain's CDR3 is CSVEGQSLREQYF. The CDR3 nucleotides are TGCAGCGTTGAAGGACAGTCACTACGGGAGCAGTACTTC.

This sequence joins TRBV6-5 and TRBJ2-7, with D perhaps matching TRBD2 (6 bases). Trimming cost V 2 bases and J 3 bases, with 14 bases left between them. Germline CDR1 reads MNHEY; CDR2 reads SVGAGI. CDR3 length: 15 residues. Written as DNA, the CDR3 is TGTGCCAGCAGTTACCAACATGGGACTGGCTACGAGCAGTACTTC. Translation: CASSYQHGTGYEQYF.

CDR3 protein: CASSHRRGNTIYF. For the CDR3, the DNA is TGTGCCAGCAGCCATAGGCGGGGAAACACCATATATTTT. The rearrangement links TRBV7-9 to TRBJ1-3; no clear D. The CDR3 spans 13 residues. V lost 5 bases to trimming and J lost 4 bases, with 9 bases between them. CDR1 and CDR2 (germline): SEHNR, FQNEAQ (reference sequence).

V is TRBV12-3 or TRBV12-4 and J is TRBJ2-3; no firm D call. Trimming cost V 8 bases and J 1 base, with 7 bases left between them. The CDR3 contains 12 residues. CDR3 nucleotides: TGTGCCAGCCTGCCGGGCACAGATACGCAGTATTTT. It specifies CASLPGTDTQYF.

This chain joins TRBV5-6 and TRBJ2-1, with a weak D call TRBD1 (6 bases). CDR3 size: 18 residues. From germline, CDR1 is SGHDT and CDR2 YYEEEE. The ends were cut back, 1 base at V and 3 bases at J, with 20 bases in the middle. The CDR3 nucleotides read TGTGCCAGCAGCTTGCTTGTACTAGATGGGGACAACTACAATGAGCAGTTCTTC. Amino acids: CASSLLVLDGDNYNEQFF.

The chain joins TRBV2 to TRBJ1-3, with TRBD1 matching over 9 bases. The germline CDR1 and CDR2 sequences are SNHLY and FYNNEI. The CDR3 covers 16 residues. Trimming removed 5 bases from V and 7 bases from J; junction bases left unmatched: 12. The CDR3 DNA reads as TGTGCCAGCAGTCTTATACAGGGGGCCCAGGGCAACACCATATATTTT. This encodes CASSLIQGAQGNTIYF.

The rearrangement uses TRBV5-4 and TRBJ2-7; the match to TRBD2 covers 7 bases. The CDR3 extends over 15 amino acids. Germline CDR1 is SGHNT and CDR2 is YYREEE (reference sequence). V dropped 4 bases and J dropped 2; count of bases not matched to a gene: 9. CDR3 amino acids: CASSAISGFAYEQYF. The CDR3 DNA sequence: TGTGCCAGCAGCGCCATTAGCGGGTTCGCCTACGAGCAGTACTTC.

V is TRBV19 and J is TRBJ1-1; TRBD1 aligns across 7 bases. Unmatched junction bases numbered 7, after V lost 8 bases and J lost 4 bases. CDR3 length: 13 amino acids. Looked up from germline, CDR1 is LNHDA and CDR2 is SQIVND (reference sequence). Here the CDR3 DNA reads TGTGCCAGTTCCAGGGACAGCGGCACTGAAGCTTTCTTT. Translation: CASSRDSGTEAFF.

V is TRBV11-3 and J is TRBJ2-7; 8 bases line up with TRBD1. CDR3 size: 14 residues. CDR1 and CDR2 from the germline V gene are SGHNT and YENEEA. Trimming at V came to 7 bases and at J to 3 bases, leaving 8 bases not matched to a gene. CDR3 in amino acids: CASTTGGLYYEQYF. The CDR3 DNA reads as TGTGCCAGCACCACAGGGGGGTTGTACTACGAGCAGTACTTC.

This chain joins TRBV9 and TRBJ2-5; D is ambiguous. This CDR3 spans 17 amino acids. V lost 3 bases and J 5 bases, leaving 23 bases between the germline ends. Germline assignment: CDR1 SGDLS and CDR2 YYNGEE. In nucleotides, the CDR3 is TGTGCCAGCAGCGCCCACATTATCGGGTTGCCGAGGGAGACCCAGTACTTC. This encodes CASSAHIIGLPRETQYF.

This clone was detected ten times or more. This chain links TRBV28 with TRBJ1-2, with a tentative D call TRBD1 (5 bases). Trimming shortened V by 3 bases and J by 4 bases, and 9 bases separated the two germline ends. Germline V gene lookup returns CDR1 MDHEN and CDR2 SYDVKM. This CDR3 is 13 amino acids long. The CDR3 spells CASSFGGSYGYTF. In nucleotides, the CDR3 is TGTGCCAGCAGTTTCGGGGGTAGCTATGGCTACACCTTC.

This chain links TRBV28 with TRBJ1-1; no definite D call. The ends were cut back, 8 bases at V and 2 bases at J, with 6 bases in the middle. The CDR3 loop spans 11 amino acids. Germline CDR1 and CDR2: MDHEN and SYDVKM. CDR3 sequence: CASRFNTEAFF. CDR3 coding DNA: TGTGCCAGCCGGTTTAACACTGAAGCTTTCTTT. Drawing the rest from reference TRBV28 and TRBJ1-1, the complete variable domain is DVKVTQSSRYLVKRTGEKVFLECVQDMDHENMFWYRQDPGLGLRLIYFSYDVKMKEKGDIPEGYSVSREKKERFSLILESASTNQTSMYLCASRFNTEAFFGQGTRLTVV.

The rearrangement joins TRBV9 to TRBJ2-1; 8 nucleotides align to TRBD2. CDR1 is SGDLS, CDR2 YYNGEE, per germline. The length of the CDR3 is 16 residues. Trimming removed 3 bases from V and 2 bases from J; junction bases left unmatched: 7. The CDR3 DNA is TGTGCCAGCAGCGAGCCAGCGGGAGTAACCTACAATGAGCAGTTCTTC. Translation: CASSEPAGVTYNEQFF.

This chain links TRBV15 with TRBJ1-2; the match to TRBD1 covers 9 bases. This CDR3 is 14 amino acids long. With 1 base clipped from V and 8 bases from J, the junction kept 5 bases outside the gene matches. The germline gives CDR1 LNHNV, CDR2 YYDKDF (reference sequence). CDR3 nucleotide sequence: TGTGCCACCAGCAGAGCCGGGACAGGGAACGGCTACACCTTC. This sequence encodes CATSRAGTGNGYTF.

J is TRBJ2-7 and V is TRBV4-3, with 10 bases matching TRBD1. V was pared by 1 base and J by 1 base, with 1 base of the junction left unmatched. Per germline, CDR1 LGHNA and CDR2 YSLEER. The CDR3 covers 15 residues. CDR3 amino acids: CASSQGGQGSYEQYF. DNA of the CDR3: TGCGCCAGCAGCCAAGGGGGACAGGGGTCCTACGAGCAGTACTTC.

The V gene is TRBV6-2 or TRBV6-3, the J gene TRBJ1-2; 7 bases line up with TRBD1. The CDR3 is 13 amino acids. Germline values: CDR1 MNHEY, CDR2 SVGEGT. The V segment lost 7 bases and the J segment 7 bases; nucleotides outside the gene matches: 9. The CDR3, as DNA: TGTGCCAGCAACCCGACAGGGTTCAGTGGCTACACCTTC. Encoded protein: CASNPTGFSGYTF.

The chain carries TRBV7-9 and TRBJ1-1; 7 bases fit TRBD1. The CDR3 totals 15 residues. With V trimmed by 5 bases and J by 0 bases, 6 bases remained unmatched. Germline-derived CDR1 and CDR2 are SEHNR and FQNEAQ (reference sequence). The DNA for the CDR3 is TGTGCCAGCAGCCCGAGGACAGGAGTGAACACTGAAGCTTTCTTT. This gives the protein CASSPRTGVNTEAFF. Using reference TRBV7-9 and TRBJ1-1 for the parts outside the CDR3, the full variable domain is DTGVSQNPRHKITKRGQNVTFRCDPISEHNRLYWYRQTLGQGPEFLTYFQNEAQLEKSRLLSDRFSAERPKGSFSTLEIQRTEQGDSAMYLCASSPRTGVNTEAFFGQGTRLTVV.